The 23 T cell receptor beta chains given below trace back to one sample, sequenced in a study of T-cell reconstitution after alpha-beta-depleted transplantation in children. Unique molecular identifiers were incorporated when the TCRbeta library was constructed. TCRdb re-analysed the PCR reads in MiXCR, keeping a single row per CDR3 protein. The repertoire holds 200,000 to 250,000 distinct CDR3 sequences, with 20% to 30% as singletons. The sample consisted of PBMCs, taken before TCRalphabeta/CD19-depleted stem cell transplant. The receptors were gathered from a girl aged 2 to 9 with Fanconi anemia, due to receive a stem cell transplant.

In this sample, this clonotype turned up many times. The rearrangement joins TRBV6-1 to TRBJ1-5, with 9 bases fitting TRBD1. The CDR3 has 15 residues. The germline V gene has CDR1 MNHNS and CDR2 SASEGT. Trimming cost V 6 bases and J 6 bases; bases outside gene matches: 9. CDR3 amino acids: CASSLQGALGQPQHF. CDR3 nucleotide sequence: TGTGCCAGCAGCCTACAGGGGGCCCTAGGTCAGCCCCAGCATTTT.

This clonotype was detected ten times or more. The CDR3 nucleotides read TGTGCCAGCAGCTCCGGGCCAAGCTCCTACAATGAGCAGTTCTTC. This sequence encodes CASSSGPSSYNEQFF. This chain connects TRBV9 to TRBJ2-1; D is undetermined. V lost 4 bases to trimming and J lost 0 bases, with 11 bases between them. This CDR3 comprises 15 residues. Germline CDR1 is SGDLS and CDR2 is YYNGEE.

The chain employs TRBV7-2 and TRBJ1-2; 7 bases fit TRBD1. V trimming: 1 base; J trimming: 4 bases; junction bases outside the gene matches: 3. From germline, CDR1 is SGHTA and CDR2 FQGNSA. This CDR3 contains 14 residues. CDR3: CASSLVQGTYGYTF. For the CDR3, the DNA is TGTGCCAGCAGCTTAGTACAGGGGACCTATGGCTACACCTTC.

The CDR3 protein is CASGTGVWADTQYF. CDR3 DNA: TGCGCCAGCGGCACCGGGGTTTGGGCAGATACGCAGTATTTT. V and J are TRBV5-1 and TRBJ2-3, with a tentative D call TRBD2 (5 bases). V gave up 7 bases and J gave up 4 bases, with 16 bases separating them. Germline CDR1 reads SGHRS; CDR2 reads YFSETQ. CDR3 length equals 14 residues.

In this sample, this clonotype turned up many times. Written as DNA, the CDR3 is TGCAGCGATAGGTCCATGAACACTGAAGCTTTCTTT. As protein: CSDRSMNTEAFF. The chain combines TRBV29-1 with TRBJ1-1, with D unclear. CDR1 and CDR2 from the germline V gene are SQVTM and ANQGSEA. The CDR3 covers 12 residues. Trimming stripped 7 bases from V and 0 bases from J, with 9 bases between.

This rearrangement joins TRBV10-3 to TRBJ2-3; the D is unclear. Germline V gene data show CDR1 as ENHRY and CDR2 as SYGVKD. V lost 0 bases and J lost 6, with 7 bases in between. This CDR3 contains 13 residues. In DNA form, the CDR3 reads TGTGCCATCAGTGAGTCGATGTTTGATACGCAGTATTTT. This codes for CAISESMFDTQYF.

This clonotype has more than one count but fewer than ten. This chain joins TRBV28 and TRBJ1-5, with 11 bases matching TRBD1. V gave up 6 bases and J gave up 6 bases; unmatched junction bases: 7. This CDR3 comprises 15 residues. Per germline, CDR1 MDHEN and CDR2 SYDVKM. CDR3 nucleotide sequence: TGTGCCAGCAGGAACCGGGACAGGGGGATTCAGCCCCAGCATTTT. Its protein is CASRNRDRGIQPQHF.

The chain has TRBV9 and TRBJ2-7; no reliable D call. Per the germline V gene, CDR1 is SGDLS and CDR2 is YYNGEE. This CDR3 comprises 14 residues. Trimming took off 4 bases at V and 0 bases at J, with 11 bases between the two ends. The CDR3 DNA is TGTGCCAGCAGCCCGTCCCTAGTCTCCTACGAGCAGTACTTC. Translating gives CASSPSLVSYEQYF. Filled out from reference TRBV9 and TRBJ2-7, the complete variable domain reads DSGVTQTPKHLITATGQRVTLRCSPRSGDLSVYWYQQSLDQGLQFLIQYYNGEERAKGNILERFSAQQFPDLHSELNLSSLELGDSALYFCASSPSLVSYEQYFGPGTRLTVT.

This clonotype was seen only a few times. DNA of the CDR3: TGTGCCAGCAGTCCCTCTTGGGGGCGTATGAATGAGCAGTTCTTC. It specifies CASSPSWGRMNEQFF. The chain links TRBV28 to TRBJ2-1, with TRBD1 as a possible D gene (6 bases). V shed 5 bases and J shed 7 bases, with 18 bases lying between them. Germline lookup yields CDR1 MDHEN and CDR2 SYDVKM. The CDR3 totals 15 residues. Full variable domain (missing parts from reference TRBV28 and TRBJ2-1): DVKVTQSSRYLVKRTGEKVFLECVQDMDHENMFWYRQDPGLGLRLIYFSYDVKMKEKGDIPEGYSVSREKKERFSLILESASTNQTSMYLCASSPSWGRMNEQFFGPGTRLTVL.

This chain uses TRBV11-1 with TRBJ2-1, with 15 bases aligning to TRBD2. The CDR3 runs 18 residues. From germline, CDR1 is SGHAT and CDR2 FQDESV (reference sequence). V dropped 5 bases and J dropped 5; count of bases not matched to a gene: 10. DNA for the CDR3: TGTGCCAGCAGCCTCGGACTAGCGGGGGGGCCGGACAACAATGAGCAGTTCTTC. It yields the protein CASSLGLAGGPDNNEQFF.

This clonotype was picked up a small number of times. The chain links TRBV6-1 to TRBJ2-3, with 9 positions matching TRBD2. With V trimmed by 8 bases and J by 0 bases, 6 bases remained unmatched. The CDR3 has 15 residues. The germline gives CDR1 MNHNS, CDR2 SASEGT. CDR3 sequence reads: CASRAGGTSTDTQYF. CDR3 sequence (DNA): TGTGCCAGCCGGGCGGGGGGGACAAGCACAGATACGCAGTATTTT.

This clonotype has a count of ten or more. V and J are TRBV10-3 and TRBJ2-1; TRBD2 matches 10 bases. CDR1 is ENHRY and CDR2 is SYGVKD in the germline V gene. V shed 6 bases and J 5 bases; nucleotides not matched to a gene: 4. This CDR3 has 14 residues. The CDR3 bases are TGTGCCATCAGACCCAGCGGGGGGGACAATGAGCAGTTCTTC. Encoded protein: CAIRPSGGDNEQFF.

This clonotype has ten or more counts. The rearrangement uses TRBV20-1 and TRBJ2-5; no reliable D call. The CDR3 is 12 residues long. V lost 3 bases and J lost 2, with 7 bases in between. Germline V lookup: CDR1 DFQATT, CDR2 SNEGSKA (reference sequence). This CDR3 reads CSASPVQETQYF. The CDR3 DNA is TGCAGTGCTAGTCCGGTTCAAGAGACCCAGTACTTC.

This chain links TRBV20-1 with TRBJ1-2; 9 bases align to TRBD1. This CDR3 is 12 amino acids long. Germline CDR1 is DFQATT and CDR2 is SNEGSKA (reference sequence). The chain's CDR3 is CSLGQGSYGYTF. For the CDR3, the DNA is TGCAGCCTTGGACAGGGGAGCTATGGCTACACCTTC.

This clonotype was recorded many times. The genes are TRBV6-5 and TRBJ1-4, with D possibly matching TRBD1 (5 bases). Germline values: CDR1 MNHEY, CDR2 SVGAGI. V lost 2 bases, J lost 7 bases, and 20 bases lay in between. The CDR3 has 17 residues. The CDR3 sequence is CASSYDRGWSQGEKLFF. CDR3 nucleotide sequence: TGTGCCAGCAGTTACGATAGGGGATGGAGTCAGGGTGAAAAACTGTTTTTT.

This clonotype was counted many times. The rearrangement joins TRBV30 to TRBJ2-2; D is unclear. The germline CDR1 and CDR2 sequences are GTSNPN and SVGIG (reference sequence). CDR3 size: 12 residues. Trimming removed 1 base from V and 3 bases from J, with 3 bases in between. CDR3 in DNA: TGTGCCTGGAGTGGTTACACCGGGGAGCTGTTTTTT. It specifies CAWSGYTGELFF.

This clonotype occurred a few times. The rearrangement joins TRBV18 to TRBJ2-1, with D perhaps matching TRBD2 (6 bases). In germline, CDR1 is KGHSH, CDR2 LQKENI. Trimming removed 0 bases at V and 8 bases at J, with 11 bases between. The CDR3 totals 14 residues. CDR3 sequence (DNA): TGTGCCAGCTCACCACCGGCTAGCGATTATGAGCAGTTCTTC. It is translated as CASSPPASDYEQFF.

The rearrangement uses TRBV6-5 and TRBJ2-7; D not certain. Germline lookup yields CDR1 MNHEY and CDR2 SVGAGI. The V gene lost 8 bases and the J gene lost 2 bases, with 10 bases spanning the gap. The CDR3 is 12 amino acids. CDR3 nucleotide sequence: TGTGCCAGCGCCAGCCCGCCCTACGAGCAGTACTTC. Translating gives CASASPPYEQYF.

The chain has TRBV27 and TRBJ2-1; 8 positions match TRBD1. J gave up 6 bases and V 3 bases, and 10 bases lay outside the gene matches. CDR1 is MNHEY, CDR2 SMNVEV, per germline (reference sequence). The CDR3 has 16 amino acids. This CDR3 is CASSFSHIGTGNEQFF. The CDR3 DNA sequence: TGTGCCAGCAGTTTCTCCCATATCGGGACAGGCAATGAGCAGTTCTTC.

This clonotype has a handful of counts. The rearrangement links TRBV5-1 to TRBJ2-7, with TRBD1 matching 7 bases. Losses at the gene ends were 4 bases for V and 2 bases for J; bases not matched to a gene: 9. The CDR3 loop spans 15 amino acids. Germline V gene lookup returns CDR1 SGHRS and CDR2 YFSETQ. CDR3 coding DNA: TGCGCCAGCAGCACCCAGGACAGGCCTACCTACGAGCAGTACTTC. It is translated as CASSTQDRPTYEQYF.

The chain employs TRBV29-1 and TRBJ1-2, with 7 positions matching TRBD1. CDR1 is SQVTM and CDR2 is ANQGSEA in the germline V gene. The CDR3 length is 13 residues. The ends lost 7 bases at V and 3 bases at J; junction bases unmatched: 8. CDR3 region: CSASDRTDYGYTF. CDR3 in DNA: TGCAGCGCCTCGGACAGGACGGACTATGGCTACACCTTC.

This clonotype has ten or more counts. The chain couples TRBV29-1 to TRBJ2-1; TRBD2 aligns across 9 bases. V gave up 6 bases and J gave up 10 bases; unmatched junction bases: 7. The CDR3 sequence is 12 residues long. CDR1 is SQVTM, CDR2 ANQGSEA, per germline. Here the CDR3 reads CSVTTSGWEQFF. The CDR3 nucleotides read TGCAGCGTCACCACTAGCGGGTGGGAGCAGTTCTTC.

This clonotype was recorded at least ten times. The V and J genes are TRBV29-1 and TRBJ1-1, with TRBD1 matching over 7 bases. This CDR3 region has 13 residues. The J segment lost 1 base and the V segment lost 7 bases, leaving 6 bases of the junction unmatched. Germline V CDR1 and CDR2: SQVTM, ANQGSEA. The CDR3 coding sequence is TGCAGCGCTGTACAGGGGACGAACACTGAAGCTTTCTTT. Amino acid sequence: CSAVQGTNTEAFF.